One sample yielded the 20 T cell receptor beta chains listed below, sequenced in a study of monozygotic twins with inflammatory bowel disease. TCRdb reanalyzed the 5' RACE reads and collapses them to one entry per CDR3 protein, without DNA. The sample features around 400,000 distinct CDR3 sequences, with more than 2% in its top ten. The sequenced sample was blood. The receptors shown here come from a human donor with ulcerative colitis or Crohn's disease, or a healthy co-twin of an affected twin (not recorded which).

V usage is TRBV20-1 and J usage is TRBJ2-1; the TCRdb call, TRBD2, lacks DNA for checking. The CDR3 runs to 17 residues. The germline gives CDR1 DFQATT, CDR2 SNEGSKA (reference sequence). The CDR3 reads CSAKRDHSGSSYNEQFF.

This CDR3 reads CASSLKGQVSSTNEKLFF. The rearrangement uses TRBV3-1 and TRBJ1-4; TCRdb's D call of TRBD1 is untestable without DNA. The CDR3 sequence is 18 residues long. The germline V gene encodes CDR1 LGHDT and CDR2 YNNKEL (reference sequence).

CDR3 in amino acids: CASSSMLDEQFF. The chain carries TRBV7-8 and TRBJ2-1. Per germline, CDR1 SGHVS and CDR2 FQNEAQ. The CDR3 is 12 amino acids.

The genes are TRBV28 and TRBJ2-5; TCRdb returns TRBD1, unconfirmable since there is no DNA. The CDR3 contains 14 residues. Germline assignment: CDR1 MDHEN and CDR2 SYDVKM. The CDR3 loop reads CASSLRGHQETQYF.

The J gene is TRBJ2-7, the V gene TRBV20-1. This CDR3 is built from 16 residues. Germline CDR1 and CDR2: DFQATT and SNEGSKA (reference sequence). The CDR3 is CSARDFWRGNSYEQYF.

V is TRBV28 and J is TRBJ2-7; absent DNA, TCRdb's TRBD1 call cannot be checked. The CDR3 has 14 amino acids. Germline CDR1 reads MDHEN; CDR2 reads SYDVKM. The CDR3 reads CASSPETRNYEQYF.

V usage is TRBV12-3 or TRBV12-4 and J usage is TRBJ2-1; the TCRdb call, TRBD1, lacks DNA for checking. The length of the CDR3 is 15 residues. The CDR3 sequence is CASRLKGDPYNEQFF.

CDR3 residues: CSARSGAPGNEQFF. The chain carries TRBV20-1 and TRBJ2-1. Germline CDR1 and CDR2: DFQATT and SNEGSKA (reference sequence). CDR3 size: 14 residues.

The rearrangement links TRBV7-2 to TRBJ2-7; TCRdb's D call of TRBD2 is untestable without DNA. Germline assignment: CDR1 SGHTA and CDR2 FQGNSA. The CDR3 spans 13 residues. CDR3 residues: CASSWDSLWEQYF. The variable domain in full, completed from reference TRBV7-2 and TRBJ2-7, reads GAGVSQSPSNKVTEKGKDVELRCDPISGHTALYWYRQSLGQGLEFLIYFQGNSAPDKSGLPSDRFSAERTGGSVSTLTIQRTQQEDSAVYLCASSWDSLWEQYFGPGTRLTVT.

This sequence joins TRBV5-1 and TRBJ2-7; TCRdb's assignment of TRBD1 cannot be checked, as there is no DNA. This CDR3 region has 15 residues. Germline CDR1 reads SGHRS; CDR2 reads YFSETQ. CDR3 amino acids: CASSLYPPGVYEQYF.

V usage is TRBV7-3 and J usage is TRBJ2-7. The germline V gene has CDR1 SGHTA and CDR2 FQGTGA. The CDR3 is made up of 14 amino acids. The CDR3 is CASSETGNTYEQYF.

This chain connects TRBV7-9 to TRBJ2-6. The CDR3 runs 16 residues. From germline, CDR1 is SEHNR and CDR2 FQNEAQ (reference sequence). The CDR3 here is CASSPTSFSGANVLTF.

The CDR3 sequence is CASSPRQGAHNEQFF. V is TRBV16 and J is TRBJ2-1; TCRdb designates TRBD1, a call that cannot be tested without DNA. The CDR3 length is 15 residues. Germline V gene lookup returns CDR1 KGHSY and CDR2 FQNENV.

The rearrangement joins TRBV3-1 to TRBJ2-1; the TRBD2 assignment by TCRdb is unverifiable without DNA. The length of the CDR3 is 15 residues. Germline V gene lookup returns CDR1 LGHDT and CDR2 YNNKEL (reference sequence). The CDR3 sequence: CASSQEGLRYNEQFF.

This chain uses TRBV3-1 with TRBJ1-5; TCRdb's assignment of TRBD1 cannot be checked, as there is no DNA. The CDR3 spans 13 residues. The germline CDR1 and CDR2 sequences are LGHDT and YNNKEL (reference sequence). The CDR3 here is CASSRTGGQPQHF. The full variable domain, completed using reference TRBV3-1 and TRBJ1-5, is DTAVSQTPKYLVTQMGNDKSIKCEQNLGHDTMYWYKQDSKKFLKIMFSYNNKELIINETVPNRFSPKSPDKAHLNLHINSLELGDSAVYFCASSRTGGQPQHFGDGTRLSIL.

V and J are TRBV7-2 and TRBJ2-4; TCRdb's D call of TRBD1 is untestable without DNA. This CDR3 spans 13 amino acids. Germline lookup yields CDR1 SGHTA and CDR2 FQGNSA. The CDR3 sequence: CASSLGGQGIQYF. The variable domain in full, completed from reference TRBV7-2 and TRBJ2-4, reads GAGVSQSPSNKVTEKGKDVELRCDPISGHTALYWYRQSLGQGLEFLIYFQGNSAPDKSGLPSDRFSAERTGGSVSTLTIQRTQQEDSAVYLCASSLGGQGIQYFGAGTRLSVL.

The chain employs TRBV14 and TRBJ1-6. The length of the CDR3 is 15 residues. Germline V gene data show CDR1 as SGHDN and CDR2 as FVKESK. CDR3 sequence reads: CASSDTGPFNSPLHF.

The V gene is TRBV6-5, the J gene TRBJ2-1; TCRdb indicates TRBD2, and absent DNA this call remains unverified. Germline V CDR1 and CDR2: MNHEY, SVGAGI. The CDR3 runs to 17 residues. The CDR3 here is CASSYASTSYSYNEQFF.

The V gene is TRBV19, the J gene TRBJ2-3. Germline lookup yields CDR1 LNHDA and CDR2 SQIVND (reference sequence). The CDR3 is 16 residues long. The CDR3 is CASSLSSKWATDTQYF.

The V and J genes are TRBV9 and TRBJ2-7; TCRdb calls TRBD1, which cannot be checked without DNA. Per the germline V gene, CDR1 is SGDLS and CDR2 is YYNGEE. This CDR3 spans 14 amino acids. CDR3 sequence reads: CASSVGHGINEQYF. Combining the CDR3 with reference TRBV9 and TRBJ2-7 gives the whole variable domain DSGVTQTPKHLITATGQRVTLRCSPRSGDLSVYWYQQSLDQGLQFLIQYYNGEERAKGNILERFSAQQFPDLHSELNLSSLELGDSALYFCASSVGHGINEQYFGPGTRLTVT.